This TCR beta chain is from a study of shared clonotypes between healthy human individuals. The CDR3 is made up of 15 amino acids. The junction had 4 bases not matched to a gene; V was cut back by 0 bases and J by 8 bases. CDR1 and CDR2 (germline): SGHRS, YFSETQ. Donors included only healthy HIV-negative adults lacking recent acute infections or vaccinations. Using 200 ng DNA, some 30,000 T cell genomes, the sorted-subset replicate PCRs were run. Sequencing used immunoSEQ multiplex PCR; TCRdb keeps in-frame clones, though not all of them. The sample holds over a million clones; 95% to 99% are singletons and the top ten take about 0.45%.

Sequenced: naive CD4+ T cells sorted from blood. As to subset: CD45RA+ positively selected. The V call is TRBV5-1, the J call TRBJ2-1; 11 positions agree with TRBD2. The sequence was collected from a young man in good health. The CDR3 DNA follows: TGCGCCAGCAGCTTGGTAGCGGGAGGGCCCGATGAGCAGTTCTTC. Translating it yields CASSLVAGGPDEQFF.